The clone carrying this T cell receptor (beta chain) was counted only a few times. Its specificity is unknown. This record comes from a study of T cell repertoires in cytomegalovirus infection. About the research overall: HLA-C-restricted CMV epitopes, recently identified, and well-studied HLA-B-restricted ones were used by the study. Shared public TCR beta signatures pointed to both CMV infection and a matching HLA type. Study-wide results and caveats: Ex vivo responses were dominated by HLA-C-restricted CMV-specific TCR beta clonotypes. Summed frequency of public TCR beta families distinguished CMV carriers with the relevant HLA.

TCRdb called the reads again in MiXCR, with one record for every CDR3 protein. Seen here are 750,000 to 950,000 distinct CDR3 sequences, around 29% observed once, and the top ten hold over 10%. The CDR3 covers 17 residues. With 4 bases clipped from V and 1 base from J, the junction kept 8 bases outside the gene matches. Looked up from germline, CDR1 is MGHRA and CDR2 is YSYEKL. The rearrangement joins TRBV4-1 to TRBJ1-1; TRBD1 aligns across 11 bases. The sample in question was cultured CD8+ T cells from PBMCs, obtained from culture after CMV antigen stimulation. This sequence was found in a human donor in good health (CMV status not recorded). Some clones in this sample may be carry-over from other donors' samples. This CDR3 is CASSPGTGGPRNTEAFF. The CDR3 region has the DNA TGCGCCAGCAGCCCAGGGACAGGGGGTCCCCGGAACACTGAAGCTTTCTTT.